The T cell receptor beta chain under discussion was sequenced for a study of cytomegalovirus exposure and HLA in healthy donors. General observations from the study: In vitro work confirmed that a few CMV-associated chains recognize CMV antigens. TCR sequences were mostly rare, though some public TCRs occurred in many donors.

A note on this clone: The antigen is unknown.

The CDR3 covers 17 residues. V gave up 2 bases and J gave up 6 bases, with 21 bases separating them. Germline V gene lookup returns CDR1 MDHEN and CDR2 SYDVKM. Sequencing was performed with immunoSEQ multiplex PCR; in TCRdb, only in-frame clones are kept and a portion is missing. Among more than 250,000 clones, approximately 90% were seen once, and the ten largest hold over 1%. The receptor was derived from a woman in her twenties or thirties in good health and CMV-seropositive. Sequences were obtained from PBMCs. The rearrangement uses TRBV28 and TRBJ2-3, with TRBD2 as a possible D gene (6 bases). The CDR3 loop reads CASSLIFSSGFSDTQYF. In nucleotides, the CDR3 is TGTGCCAGCAGTTTAATTTTCTCCAGCGGGTTTTCGGATACGCAGTATTTT.